The following is a T cell receptor beta chain sequence with its context. This clonotype has only a few counts. The clone's antigen remains unknown. No base quality values were provided; no much bigger clone lies one nucleotide off. Ficoll-Paque density gradient centrifugation was the method used to isolate PBMCs. V drops 0 bases and J drops 12 bases, leaving 9 bases in between. The CDR3 measures 12 amino acids from cysteine to phenylalanine. Only CDR3 DNA remains: 36 bases, in frame from the first base. Sequences MNHEY (CDR1) and SVGEGT (CDR2) are obtained from the germline V gene. The data were taken from a study of T-cell memory formation after mild COVID-19 (dated by TCRdb to the early 2020s). For context, the study as a whole: Most TCR sequence clusters were specific to one of the two donors. In a couple of donors, T-cell clones that expanded and contracted after mild COVID-19 were followed by sequencing TCRalpha and TCRbeta repertoires longitudinally. Two young, previously healthy adult volunteers, one female and one male, were included in the cohort.

This sample was sequenced with an Illumina NovaSeq 6000. TCRalpha and TCRbeta cDNA libraries were built by 5'RACE with constant-segment primers, adding sample barcodes and unique molecular identifiers. RNA was extracted from every sample with Trizol reagent. Amplification of the libraries took two PCR steps, and the second step added a second sample barcode plus Illumina TruSeq adapters. Sequencing of libraries was performed on an Illumina NovaSeq with 2 x 150 bp paired-end reads. In the paper's pipeline: The reads were demultiplexed and collapsed into UMI-guided consensus sequences using migec v1.2.7. Using mixcr v2.1.11, the UMI consensuses were aligned to TRA and TRB V and J templates and assembled into clonotypes. A clonotype was counted as expanded or contracted only when both edgeR and NoisET called the clonotype significant, with the noise models trained on biological replicates. For edgeR calls, the cutoffs were a false discovery rate-adjusted p below 0.01 and a log2 fold-change threshold of 1. PCA with hierarchical clustering of max-normalized trajectories of the 1000 most abundant clonotypes was used as exploratory dynamics analysis. Separately sequenced CD4+ and CD8+ repertoires were used to assign the CD4 or CD8 phenotype of responding clones. TCRdb redid the processing of the public reads, applying fastp at Q25 and MiXCR, and retained in-frame beta chains. Records with the same CDR3 protein are collapsed into one entry carrying the most frequent genes and DNA. The V and J calls, along with clone size, are taken from TCRdb and not from the paper's own processing. The sample table shows hundreds of thousands of distinct CDR3 sequences, and 20% to 25% are seen once. In total, the top ten clones hold 21% of the sample.

Results the study describes overall, beyond this receptor: Balanced CD4/CD8 phenotypes were observed for clones contracting from day 15 to 85, whereas a bias towards CD4+ was observed for a second wave of clones expanding from day 15 to 37. Contracting CD4+ clones appeared mostly in the CM and EM memory subsets, whereas CD8+ clones were enriched in EMRA. The study covered only two mild cases, and larger cohorts including severe cases with pre-infection samples were considered necessary. SARS-CoV-2 specificity was not confirmed for the second-wave clones peaking on day 37. Some responding clones were found in pre-infection memory, which suggests that pre-existing cross-reactive memory T cells took part in the SARS-CoV-2 response.

Input material: PBMCs or a T cell subset sorted from them (not recorded which). The rearranged chain carries TRBV6-2 or TRBV6-3 and TRBJ2-1, with no D gene named confidently. This clonotype originated in a man aged 18 to 29 who had mild COVID-19 (a few samples of this study predate the infection). The sample titles of this study are shuffled in the database, so cell type and time point are left out; the donor was told from shared clones. CDR3 region: CASSYSTQVQFF. The bases read TGTGCCAGCAGTTACTCGACCCAGGTGCAGTTCTTC.